The next 15 T cell receptor beta chains were all read from a single sample in a study of T cells in Graves' hyperthyroidism and ophthalmopathy. The investigators amplified TCR beta CDR3 regions from RNA transcripts. An initial round of RT-PCR targeting the TCR CDR3 relied on the HTBI primer set. TCRdb re-called the multiplex PCR reads with MiXCR, one entry per CDR3 protein. The sample includes hundreds of thousands of distinct CDR3 sequences, nearly 20% of them seen just once. The sample taken for sequencing was blood. These receptors were collected from a man aged 35-49 years with Graves' ophthalmopathy.

This clonotype showed up just a few times. The gene calls are TRBV5-1 and TRBJ2-5; maybe TRBD1 (5 bases). Germline CDR1 SGHRS, CDR2 YFSETQ. V dropped 2 bases and J dropped 2 bases, with 13 bases sitting between them. This CDR3 spans 15 amino acids. For the CDR3, the DNA is TGCGCCAGCAGCTTTACGCCAGGGTCTCAAGAGACCCAGTACTTC. This codes for CASSFTPGSQETQYF. The full variable domain, in which reference TRBV5-1 and TRBJ2-5 provide the parts outside the CDR3, is KAGVTQTPRYLIKTRGQQVTLSCSPISGHRSVSWYQQTPGQGLQFLFEYFSETQRNKGNFPGRFSGRQFSNSRSEMNVSTLELGDSALYLCASSFTPGSQETQYFGPGTRLLVL.

This clonotype was observed many times. This rearrangement joins TRBV28 to TRBJ2-5; D is possibly TRBD1 or TRBD2 (6 bases each). CDR1 MDHEN and CDR2 SYDVKM come from the germline V gene. V shed 2 bases and J shed 4 bases, with 11 bases lying between them. The CDR3 runs to 14 residues. The DNA for the CDR3 is TGTGCCAGCAGTTTAAGGGGGGTGATAGAGACCCAGTACTTC. Translated: CASSLRGVIETQYF.

There are many counts of this clonotype. The rearrangement links TRBV12-3 or TRBV12-4 to TRBJ1-3, with 7 bases that match TRBD1. This CDR3 region has 15 residues. Trimming cost V 6 bases and J 4 bases; bases outside gene matches: 9. CDR3 loop: CASSVTGQAGNTIYF. CDR3 DNA: TGTGCCAGCAGCGTGACTGGACAGGCCGGAAACACCATATATTTT.

In its sample, this clonotype was seen many times. The chain combines TRBV20-1 with TRBJ1-5, with a weak D call TRBD1 (6 bases). Germline V gene data show CDR1 as DFQATT and CDR2 as SNEGSKA (reference sequence). The V end was cut by 3 bases, the J end by 7 bases, with 22 bases between. The CDR3 contains 16 residues. CDR3: CSASPLLDRQKQPQHF. Written as DNA, the CDR3 is TGCAGTGCTAGCCCGCTACTTGACAGGCAGAAACAGCCCCAGCATTTT.

This chain uses TRBV9 with TRBJ2-2; D unresolved. In germline, CDR1 is SGDLS, CDR2 YYNGEE. CDR3 length equals 12 residues. Trimming took 3 bases from V and 8 from J, leaving 8 bases between them. CDR3 sequence: CASSATEGELFF. CDR3 nucleotide sequence: TGTGCCAGCAGCGCAACGGAAGGGGAGCTGTTTTTT.

The chain links TRBV5-6 to TRBJ1-1, with TRBD1 identical over 7 bases. V was clipped by 3 bases and J by 6 bases; unmatched bases: 5. This CDR3 has 13 residues. Germline-derived CDR1 and CDR2 are SGHDT and YYEEEE. The DNA of the CDR3 is TGTGCCAGCAGCTCCTTGGACAGGTCTGAAGCTTTCTTT. Translated: CASSSLDRSEAFF. Together with reference TRBV5-6 and TRBJ1-1, the CDR3 gives the full variable domain: DAGVTQSPTHLIKTRGQQVTLRCSPKSGHDTVSWYQQALGQGPQFIFQYYEEEERQRGNFPDRFSGHQFPNYSSELNVNALLLGDSALYLCASSSLDRSEAFFGQGTRLTVV.

The table lists this clonotype with many counts. The chain joins TRBV7-2 to TRBJ2-7; D is ambiguous. V lost 4 bases to trimming and J lost 3 bases, with 10 bases between them. This CDR3 spans 13 amino acids. From germline, CDR1 is SGHTA and CDR2 FQGNSA. The CDR3 loop reads CASSYVAFYEQYF. The CDR3 region has the DNA TGTGCCAGCAGCTATGTCGCCTTCTACGAGCAGTACTTC.

The sample holds many counts of this clonotype. The gene calls are TRBV7-8 and TRBJ1-5, with D hard to call. Germline CDR1 reads SGHVS; CDR2 reads FQNEAQ. This CDR3 has 14 residues. V gave up 5 bases and J gave up 5 bases, with 13 bases separating them. The CDR3 DNA is TGTGCCAGCAGCAATGAACGCGGGGATCAGCCCCAGCATTTT. This encodes CASSNERGDQPQHF. The complete variable domain, with remaining parts taken from reference TRBV7-8 and TRBJ1-5, reads GAGVSQSPRYKVAKRGQDVALRCDPISGHVSLFWYQQALGQGPEFLTYFQNEAQLDKSGLPSDRFFAERPEGSVSTLKIQRTQQEDSAVYLCASSNERGDQPQHFGDGTRLSIL.

Ten or more counts support this clonotype. The chain carries TRBV30 and TRBJ1-2; D gene unclear. Trimming pared 1 base from V and 8 bases from J, leaving 11 bases between. The CDR3 extends over 12 amino acids. Germline loops: CDR1 GTSNPN, CDR2 SVGIG (reference sequence). In DNA form, the CDR3 reads TGTGCCTGGAGTGATAGGACCGGGGGCTACACCTTC. It encodes CAWSDRTGGYTF.

In its sample, this clonotype was seen a few times. V gene TRBV18 combines with J gene TRBJ2-1; 9 positions agree with TRBD2. The CDR3 contains 15 residues. V lost 3 bases and J lost 4; bases outside the gene matches: 4. In germline, CDR1 is KGHSH, CDR2 LQKENI. DNA of the CDR3: TGTGCCAGCTCACCTAAGCGGGAGGAATACAATGAGCAGTTCTTC. Translating gives CASSPKREEYNEQFF.

This clonotype was seen only a few times. The chain combines TRBV29-1 with TRBJ2-2; perhaps TRBD1 as D (6 bases). Germline values: CDR1 SQVTM, CDR2 ANQGSEA. CDR3 length: 12 residues. The V and J ends lost 4 bases and 8 bases respectively, with 11 bases between them. As DNA, the CDR3 is TGCAGCGTTGGACAGGCAGGGGGGGAGCTGTTTTTT. Translated: CSVGQAGGELFF.

This clonotype has just one count. The chain uses TRBV11-2 and TRBJ2-7; TRBD2 might be the D (5 bases). Germline lookup yields CDR1 SGHAT and CDR2 FQNNGV. Trimming pared 8 bases from V and 6 bases from J, leaving 20 bases between. The CDR3 has 14 residues. DNA of the CDR3: TGTGCCAGCTCACCACCGACGGGGAAGAGCGAGCAGTACTTC. It yields the protein CASSPPTGKSEQYF.

This clonotype was found a few times. The chain couples TRBV30 to TRBJ1-2; D is unresolved. V lost 2 bases to trimming and J lost 6 bases, with 19 bases between them. This CDR3 comprises 15 residues. Germline V gene lookup returns CDR1 GTSNPN and CDR2 SVGIG (reference sequence). The CDR3 spells CAWSPLDPLSHGYTF. DNA of the CDR3: TGTGCCTGGAGTCCCCTGGATCCCCTCAGTCATGGCTACACCTTC. Looking up the rest from reference TRBV30 and TRBJ1-2 gives the full variable domain: SQTIHQWPATLVQPVGSPLSLECTVEGTSNPNLYWYRQAAGRGLQLLFYSVGIGQISSEVPQNLSASRPQDRQFILSSKKLLLSDSGFYLCAWSPLDPLSHGYTFGSGTRLTVV.

V is TRBV11-2 and J is TRBJ2-7; 8 bases map to TRBD2. This CDR3 has 16 amino acids. Germline V CDR1 and CDR2: SGHAT, FQNNGV. After removal of 3 bases from V and 0 bases from J, the junction contained 7 bases not matched to a gene. This CDR3 reads CASSFLTSAFSYEQYF. The DNA of the CDR3 is TGTGCCAGCAGCTTCCTGACTAGCGCTTTCTCCTACGAGCAGTACTTC.

This clonotype came up many times. V is TRBV5-1 and J is TRBJ1-1, with D maybe TRBD1 (5 bases). The CDR3 is made up of 14 amino acids. Per germline, CDR1 SGHRS and CDR2 YFSETQ. Trimming removed 4 bases from V and 1 base from J, with 11 bases in between. The CDR3 reads CASSPLTGNTEAFF. The CDR3 DNA reads as TGCGCCAGCAGCCCCTTAACAGGGAACACTGAAGCTTTCTTT.